This T cell receptor (beta chain) was sequenced in a study of blood T cell repertoires in COVID-19. The data were produced by immunoSEQ multiplex PCR, yet TCRdb's version contains in-frame clones alone and is incomplete. The sample holds some 330,000 clones; approximately 90% are singletons and the top ten take approximately 4.1%. In germline, CDR1 is KGHSH, CDR2 LQKENI. V lost 3 bases to trimming and J lost 1 base, with 13 bases between them. The CDR3 sequence is 15 residues long. The TCR originated in a man aged 25-45 years who had recovered from COVID-19. This sequence joins TRBV18 and TRBJ2-7; tentative D call: TRBD1 (6 bases). Sequencing used PBMCs or T cells enriched from blood (not recorded which). The CDR3 sequence: CASSPQGGDSYEQYF. The CDR3 DNA reads TGTGCCAGCTCACCTCAAGGGGGAGATTCCTACGAGCAGTACTTC. Full variable domain (remainder filled in from reference TRBV18 and TRBJ2-7): NAGVMQNPRHLVRRRGQEARLRCSPMKGHSHVYWYRQLPEEGLKFMVYLQKENIIDESGMPKERFSAEFPKEGPSILRIQQVVRGDSAAYFCASSPQGGDSYEQYFGPGTRLTVT.